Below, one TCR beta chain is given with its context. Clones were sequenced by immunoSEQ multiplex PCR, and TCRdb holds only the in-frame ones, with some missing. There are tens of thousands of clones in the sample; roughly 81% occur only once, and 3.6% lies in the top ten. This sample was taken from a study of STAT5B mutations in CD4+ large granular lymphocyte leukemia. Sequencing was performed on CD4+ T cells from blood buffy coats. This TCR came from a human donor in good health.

CDR3 DNA sequence: TGTGCCAGCACTCAATCCTACAATGAGCAGTTCTTC. Residues: CASTQSYNEQFF. The rearrangement links TRBV28 to TRBJ2-1; D gene ambiguous. V was clipped by 7 bases and J by 1 base, with 5 bases between them. From germline, CDR1 is MDHEN and CDR2 SYDVKM. The CDR3 extends over 12 amino acids.